This T cell receptor beta chain was sequenced in a study of blood T cell repertoires in COVID-19. From germline, CDR1 is SGHDT and CDR2 YYEEEE. With 4 bases clipped from V and 0 bases from J, the junction kept 8 bases outside the gene matches. The CDR3 is 16 residues long. Only in-frame clones appear in the TCRdb table, and some are missing; sequencing was by immunoSEQ multiplex PCR. The sample lists some 300,000 clones, 88% occurring once. Cohorts were determined from participant-reported clinical history. V is TRBV5-6 and J is TRBJ1-1, with 8 bases lining up with TRBD1. The specimen sequenced was PBMCs or T cells enriched from blood (not recorded which). This sequence was found in a woman aged 55-75 years in a cohort exposed to, infected with or recovered from COVID-19 (not recorded which). CDR3 DNA: TGTGCCAGCAGCACCGCAGGGGGCGGCCTGAACACTGAAGCTTTCTTT. Its protein product is CASSTAGGGLNTEAFF.